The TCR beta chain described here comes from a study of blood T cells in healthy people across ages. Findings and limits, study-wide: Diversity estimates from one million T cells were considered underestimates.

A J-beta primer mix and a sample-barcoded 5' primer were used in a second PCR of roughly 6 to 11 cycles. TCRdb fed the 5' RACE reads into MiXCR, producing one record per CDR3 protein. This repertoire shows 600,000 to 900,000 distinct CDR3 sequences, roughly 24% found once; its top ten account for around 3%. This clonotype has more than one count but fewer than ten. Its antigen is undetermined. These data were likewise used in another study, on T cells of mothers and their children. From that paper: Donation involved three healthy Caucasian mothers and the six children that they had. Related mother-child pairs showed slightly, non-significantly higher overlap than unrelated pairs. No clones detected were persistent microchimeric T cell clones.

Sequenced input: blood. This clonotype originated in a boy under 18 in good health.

Here the CDR3 DNA reads TGTGCCAGTAGTATTACCGGGACAGGGTGGGGTTCACCCCTCCACTTT. Its protein product is CASSITGTGWGSPLHF. V is TRBV19 and J is TRBJ1-6, with 9 bases aligning to TRBD1. The CDR3 consists of 16 residues. Looked up from germline, CDR1 is LNHDA and CDR2 is SQIVND (reference sequence). Trimming at V came to 3 bases and at J to 9 bases, leaving 9 bases not matched to a gene.